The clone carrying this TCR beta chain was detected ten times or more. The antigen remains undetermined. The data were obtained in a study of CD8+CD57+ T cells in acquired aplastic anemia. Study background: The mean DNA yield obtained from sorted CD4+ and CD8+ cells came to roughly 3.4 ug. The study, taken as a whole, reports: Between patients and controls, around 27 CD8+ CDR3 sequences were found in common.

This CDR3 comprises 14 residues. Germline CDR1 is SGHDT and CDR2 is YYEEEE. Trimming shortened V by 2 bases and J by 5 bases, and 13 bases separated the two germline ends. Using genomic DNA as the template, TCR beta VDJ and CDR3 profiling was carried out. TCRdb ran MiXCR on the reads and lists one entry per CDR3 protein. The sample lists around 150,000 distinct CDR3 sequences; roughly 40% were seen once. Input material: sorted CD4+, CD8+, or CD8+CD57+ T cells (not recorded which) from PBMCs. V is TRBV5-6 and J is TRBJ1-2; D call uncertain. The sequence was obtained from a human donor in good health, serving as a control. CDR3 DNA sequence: TGTGCCAGCAGCTTTGAAGGACGGAGTTATGGCTACACCTTC. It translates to CASSFEGRSYGYTF.